The present TCR beta chain was sequenced within a study of breast tumors, draining lymph nodes, adjacent tissues. In TCRdb, the multiplex PCR reads were re-called with MiXCR into one record per CDR3 protein. The table has under 150,000 distinct CDR3 sequences, around 22% seen once. The lymph nodes were axillary draining lymph nodes from breast cancer patients. This clonotype was recorded many times. Its antigen remains unidentified. Study-level results: Tumor repertoires ranked between lymph nodes and nontumor tissue in diversity, with V and J gene preferences. Luminal-like breast cancer showed significantly greater tumor-nontumor repertoire similarity than basal-like breast cancer did. Data only fit, rather than demonstrated, lymph node origin of most tumor T cells.

The sequence came from a female donor with breast cancer. Some clones in this sample may be carry-over from other donors' samples. Sequences were obtained from axillary lymph node tissue.

In nucleotides, the CDR3 is TGCGCCAGCAGACCGAGACTAGCGGGGGATGCGAACACCGGGGAGCTGTTTTTT. Protein: CASRPRLAGDANTGELFF. V and J are TRBV5-1 and TRBJ2-2; 12 nucleotides match TRBD2. CDR3 size: 18 residues. The germline V gene encodes CDR1 SGHRS and CDR2 YFSETQ. Unmatched junction bases numbered 8, after V lost 5 bases and J lost 0 bases.